This is a list of T cell receptor beta chains from one sample in a study of identical twins. MiXCR, applied by TCRdb to the 5' RACE reads, yields one record per CDR3 protein. The sample comprises 700,000 or so distinct CDR3 sequences, around 20% of which are singletons, and 4.3% rests with the top ten. The same specimen was also included in a second study, on T cells expressing NK-cell markers.

Source material: PBMCs. Source of these receptors: a woman aged 18-29 years in good health. Each CDR3 is given with its conserved first and last residue. D genes are given only for firm matches. Clone sizes are given selectively: once, few, many, or a class where the clone is expanded.

.,TRBJ2-7,14,TRBV5-1,.,CASSTRTAADEQYF,TGCGCCAGCAGCACCAGAACAGCAGCCGACGAGCAGTACTTC
.,TRBJ1-2,9,TRBV6-4,many,CALETGYTF,TGTGCTTTGGAAACTGGCTACACCTTC
TRBD2,TRBJ2-7,12,TRBV10-3,few,CAISAERERQYF,TGTGCCATCAGTGCCGAGCGGGAGAGGCAGTACTTC
TRBD1,TRBJ2-7,15,TRBV12-3/TRBV12-4,few,CASRRRGTGEHEQYF,TGTGCCAGCAGAAGGCGGGGGACAGGGGAGCACGAGCAGTACTTC
TRBD1,TRBJ1-5,17,TRBV6-8,.,CASSNWDSLDGNQPQHF,TGTGCCAGCAGCAACTGGGACAGCCTCGATGGCAATCAGCCCCAGCATTTT
TRBD2,TRBJ2-1,16,TRBV7-3,.,CASSLRSSGGANEQFF,TGTGCCAGCAGCTTAAGAAGTAGCGGGGGGGCCAATGAGCAGTTCTTC
TRBD1,TRBJ2-7,18,TRBV6-2/TRBV6-3,.,CASSLSPVIRTGAYEQYF,TGTGCCAGCAGTTTAAGTCCTGTGATTCGGACAGGGGCCTACGAGCAGTACTTC
.,TRBJ2-1,12,TRBV6-5,few,CASKPPGGKQFF,TGTGCCAGCAAACCCCCCGGGGGAAAACAGTTCTTC
.,TRBJ2-1,14,TRBV5-1,few,CASSPRTEGNEQFF,TGCGCCAGCAGCCCTCGGACTGAGGGCAATGAGCAGTTCTTC
.,TRBJ2-1,13,TRBV7-2,.,CASSLWIVNEQFF,TGTGCCAGCAGCCTCTGGATTGTCAATGAGCAGTTCTTC
.,TRBJ1-4,15,TRBV5-4,.,CASSPDSSSNEKLFF,TGTGCCAGCAGCCCCGACAGCAGTTCTAATGAAAAACTGTTTTTT
.,TRBJ2-1,15,TRBV5-1,many,CASSLELGLYNEQFF,TGCGCCAGCAGCTTGGAACTAGGTTTATACAATGAGCAGTTCTTC
.,TRBJ2-3,11,TRBV30,many,CAWGQRDTQYF,TGTGCCTGGGGACAGCGCGATACGCAGTATTTT
.,TRBJ1-2,13,TRBV29-1,few,CSVTDSGNHGYTF,TGCAGCGTTACCGACAGCGGAAACCATGGCTACACCTTC
.,TRBJ2-6,14,TRBV6-1,few,CACTLGTGANVLTF,TGTGCCTGCACCTTAGGGACCGGGGCCAACGTCCTGACTTTC
TRBD2,TRBJ2-3,17,TRBV3-1,few,CASSQGSTSGRTDTQYF,TGTGCCAGCAGCCAAGGGTCGACTAGCGGACGCACAGATACGCAGTATTTT
.,TRBJ2-1,14,TRBV10-3,many,CASKPGLRYNEQFF,TGTGCCAGCAAGCCGGGCCTTCGTTACAATGAGCAGTTCTTC
.,TRBJ2-5,11,TRBV20-1,many,CSASPKGAQYF,TGCAGTGCCAGCCCCAAAGGGGCCCAGTACTTC
.,TRBJ1-2,15,TRBV4-3,.,CASSRNIGEHYGYTF,TGCGCCAGCAGCCGCAATATAGGGGAGCACTATGGCTACACCTTC
.,TRBJ2-2,15,TRBV9,once,CASSVEGRGSEELFF,TGTGCCAGCAGCGTAGAAGGCAGGGGTTCGGAGGAGCTGTTTTTT
.,TRBJ2-5,15,TRBV18,.,CASSPRSVRRETQYF,TGTGCCAGCTCACCGAGATCTGTCCGGAGGGAGACCCAGTACTTC
.,TRBJ2-7,15,TRBV5-6,few,CASSLEQYYSYEQYF,TGTGCCAGCAGCTTAGAGCAGTACTACTCCTACGAGCAGTACTTC
.,TRBJ2-1,14,TRBV5-1,few,CASSLVGLDSEQFF,TGCGCCAGCAGCTTGGTAGGATTAGACTCTGAGCAGTTCTTC
TRBD2,TRBJ2-1,12,TRBV9,few,CASGRELGEQFF,TGTGCCAGCGGGAGGGAGTTGGGTGAGCAGTTCTTC
TRBD2,TRBJ2-1,17,TRBV3-1,.,CASSQDRTSGPGNEQFF,TGTGCCAGCAGCCAAGATAGGACTAGCGGGCCGGGGAATGAGCAGTTCTTC
TRBD2,TRBJ2-5,16,TRBV7-2,few,CASSLSTSGVKETQYF,TGTGCCAGCAGCTTATCGACTAGCGGCGTCAAAGAGACCCAGTACTTC
TRBD2,TRBJ2-5,16,TRBV11-2,.,CASSLLLAGGVETQCF,TGTGCCAGCAGCCTCCTACTAGCGGGGGGGGTGGAGACCCAGTGCTTC
.,TRBJ2-1,17,TRBV7-5,.,CISVSEAERELYNEQFF,.
.,TRBJ2-3,13,TRBV7-2,few,CASSLGSGDTQYF,TGTGCCAGCAGCTTAGGTTCGGGAGATACGCAGTATTTT
TRBD1,TRBJ2-1,15,TRBV6-2/TRBV6-3,few,CASSPQGAVSDEQFF,TGTGCCAGCAGCCCACAGGGGGCGGTGAGCGATGAGCAGTTCTTC
TRBD2,TRBJ2-3,13,TRBV7-2,.,CASSLELAGGQYF,TGTGCCAGCAGCTTAGAACTAGCGGGGGGGCAGTATTTT
.,TRBJ2-2,12,TRBV20-1,few,CSARRDTGELFF,TGCAGTGCTCGGAGAGACACCGGGGAGCTGTTTTTT
.,TRBJ1-4,15,TRBV7-9,.,CASSPVARGKEKLFF,TGTGCCAGCAGCCCGGTTGCCAGGGGAAAAGAAAAACTGTTTTTT
.,TRBJ2-1,14,TRBV20-1,few,CSASSAGISNEQFF,TGCAGTGCTAGTAGCGCGGGCATTAGCAATGAGCAGTTCTTC
TRBD2,TRBJ2-7,14,TRBV20-1,.,CSARVIAGDYEQYF,TGCAGTGCTAGAGTAATAGCGGGAGACTACGAGCAGTACTTC
.,TRBJ1-1,13,TRBV6-6,.,CASTITGNTEAFF,TGTGCCAGCACGATAACAGGGAACACTGAAGCTTTCTTT
.,TRBJ2-7,15,TRBV6-1,few,CASSRNGQRPYEQYF,TGTGCCAGCAGCAGAAACGGACAGAGGCCCTACGAGCAGTACTTC
TRBD2,TRBJ2-1,15,TRBV18,.,CASSPMSGVYNEQFF,TGTGCCAGCTCACCAATGAGCGGGGTCTACAATGAGCAGTTCTTC
.,TRBJ1-2,14,TRBV9,few,CASSVELGGYGYTF,TGTGCCAGCAGCGTAGAACTGGGGGGCTATGGCTACACCTTC
.,TRBJ1-1,14,TRBV18,.,CASSPSRGKAEAFF,TGTGCCAGCTCACCATCCAGGGGTAAGGCTGAAGCTTTCTTT
.,TRBJ2-7,15,TRBV20-1,few,CSARDSAGNPQEQYF,TGCAGTGCTAGAGATTCGGCGGGGAACCCCCAGGAGCAGTACTTC
.,TRBJ2-7,13,TRBV29-1,.,CSVQGGMVHEQYF,TGCAGCGTCCAAGGGGGTATGGTGCACGAGCAGTACTTC